This entry is about one TCR beta chain. This entry belongs to a study of blood T cell repertoires in COVID-19. Only in-frame clones appear in the TCRdb table, and some are missing; sequencing was by immunoSEQ multiplex PCR. Of 250,000 or so clones in the sample, about four fifths are singletons; the top ten hold around 3.6%. The CDR3 contains 11 residues. Looked up from germline, CDR1 is ENHRY and CDR2 is SYGVKD. Trimming left V 8 bases short and J 7 bases short, with 11 bases between. The sequence derives from a man in his fifties or sixties who had recovered from COVID-19. The V and J genes are TRBV10-3 and TRBJ1-2, with a possible D match to TRBD1 (5 bases). Sequencing was performed on PBMCs or T cells enriched from blood (not recorded which). The CDR3 sequence is CAIGRGGGYTF. The DNA of the CDR3 is TGTGCCATCGGGAGGGGTGGTGGCTACACCTTC.